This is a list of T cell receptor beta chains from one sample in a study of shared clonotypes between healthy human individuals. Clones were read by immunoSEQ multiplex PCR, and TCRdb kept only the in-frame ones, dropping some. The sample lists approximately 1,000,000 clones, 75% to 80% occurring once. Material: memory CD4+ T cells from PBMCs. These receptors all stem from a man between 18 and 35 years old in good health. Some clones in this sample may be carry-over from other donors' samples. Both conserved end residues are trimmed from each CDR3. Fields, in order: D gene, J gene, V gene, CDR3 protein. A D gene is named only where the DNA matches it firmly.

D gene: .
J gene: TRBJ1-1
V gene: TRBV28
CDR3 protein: ASSLEPPYEAF

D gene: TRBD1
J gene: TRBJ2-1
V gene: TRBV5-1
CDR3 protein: ASSQGTANNEQF

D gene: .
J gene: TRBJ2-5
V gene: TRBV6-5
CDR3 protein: ASSYAMEETQY

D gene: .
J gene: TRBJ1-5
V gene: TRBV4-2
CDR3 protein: ASSQDLAQPQH

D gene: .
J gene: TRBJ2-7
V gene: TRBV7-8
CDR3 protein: ASSADRYYEQY

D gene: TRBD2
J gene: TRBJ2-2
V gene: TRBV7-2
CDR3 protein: ASSLNPSSGMNTGELF

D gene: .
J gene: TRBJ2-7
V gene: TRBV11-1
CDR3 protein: ASSPLRAPPYEQY

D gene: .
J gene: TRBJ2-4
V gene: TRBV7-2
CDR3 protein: ASSSKSVGPVIQY

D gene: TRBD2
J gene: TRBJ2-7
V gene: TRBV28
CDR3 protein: ASRGQSGKREVREQY

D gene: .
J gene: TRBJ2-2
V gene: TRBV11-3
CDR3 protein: ASSKDGELF

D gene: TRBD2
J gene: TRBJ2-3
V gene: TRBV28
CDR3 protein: ASSRILGGVDTQY

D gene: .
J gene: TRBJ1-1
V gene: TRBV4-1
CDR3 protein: ASSQDPPRGGGNTEAF

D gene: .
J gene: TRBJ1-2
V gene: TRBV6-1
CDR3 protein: ASSERRVYSYGYT

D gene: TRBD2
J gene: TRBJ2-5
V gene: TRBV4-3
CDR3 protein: ASSSSGRNQETQY

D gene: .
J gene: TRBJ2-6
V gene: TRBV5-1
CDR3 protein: ASSLAQGGFSGANVLT

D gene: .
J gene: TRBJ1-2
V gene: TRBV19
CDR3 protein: ASMAGGYNYGYT

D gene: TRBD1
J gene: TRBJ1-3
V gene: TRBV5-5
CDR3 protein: ASSLPQGAGGNTIY

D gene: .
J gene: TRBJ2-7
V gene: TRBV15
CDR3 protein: ATSRETRIYEQY

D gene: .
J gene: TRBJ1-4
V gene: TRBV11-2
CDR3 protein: ASTHLRGIGEKLF

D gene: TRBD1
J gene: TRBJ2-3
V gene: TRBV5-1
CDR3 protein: ASSPGTGSDTQY

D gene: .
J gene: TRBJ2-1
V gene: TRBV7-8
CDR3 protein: ASSPARALAPRFLSSYNEQF

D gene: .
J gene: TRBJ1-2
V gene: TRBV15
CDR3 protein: ATSRGDLGNYGYT

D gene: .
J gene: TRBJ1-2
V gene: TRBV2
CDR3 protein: ASSEGQVLT

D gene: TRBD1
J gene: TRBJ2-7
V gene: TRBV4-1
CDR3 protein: ASSQGTGGAPEQY

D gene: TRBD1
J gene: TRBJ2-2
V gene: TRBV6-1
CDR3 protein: ASRQGNTGELF

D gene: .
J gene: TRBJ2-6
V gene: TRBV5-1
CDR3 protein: ASSMITGANVLT

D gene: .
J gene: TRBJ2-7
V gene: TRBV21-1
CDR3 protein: ASSKRGRTGVSSSYEQY

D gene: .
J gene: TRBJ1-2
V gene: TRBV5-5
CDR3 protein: ASSFGPKGDYGYT

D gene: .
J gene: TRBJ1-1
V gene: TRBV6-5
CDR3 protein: ASSYGVRHNTEAF

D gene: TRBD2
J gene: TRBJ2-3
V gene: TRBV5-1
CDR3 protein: ASSSFGGGRVATQY

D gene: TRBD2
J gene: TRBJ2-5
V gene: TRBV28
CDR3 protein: ASSSPIDSGGQETQY

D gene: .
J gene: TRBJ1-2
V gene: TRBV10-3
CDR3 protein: AISGQPTTDGYT

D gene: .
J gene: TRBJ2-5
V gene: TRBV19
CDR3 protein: ASSGQGGETQY

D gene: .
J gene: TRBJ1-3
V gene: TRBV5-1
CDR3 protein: ASSFSGAGNTIY

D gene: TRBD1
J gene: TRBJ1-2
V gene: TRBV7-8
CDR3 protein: ASSWGTGSYGYT

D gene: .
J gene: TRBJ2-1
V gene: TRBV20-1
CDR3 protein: SALPVDEQF

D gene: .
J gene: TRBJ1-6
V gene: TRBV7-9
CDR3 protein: ASSQGPGSPLH

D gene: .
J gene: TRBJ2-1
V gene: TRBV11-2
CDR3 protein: ASSVTGYNEQF

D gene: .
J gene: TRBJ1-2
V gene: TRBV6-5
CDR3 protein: ATHYSGGFNYGYT

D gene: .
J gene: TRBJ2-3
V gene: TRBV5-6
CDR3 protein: ASSLRGIGADTQY

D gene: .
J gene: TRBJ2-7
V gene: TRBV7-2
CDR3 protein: ASSLGRGSSYEQY

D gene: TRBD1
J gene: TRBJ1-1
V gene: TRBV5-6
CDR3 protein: ASSPQGTNTEAF

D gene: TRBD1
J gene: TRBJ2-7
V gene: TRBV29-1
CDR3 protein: SAAGGQGQYEQY

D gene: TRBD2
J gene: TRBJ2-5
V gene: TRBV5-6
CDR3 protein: ASSFRTSGQETQY